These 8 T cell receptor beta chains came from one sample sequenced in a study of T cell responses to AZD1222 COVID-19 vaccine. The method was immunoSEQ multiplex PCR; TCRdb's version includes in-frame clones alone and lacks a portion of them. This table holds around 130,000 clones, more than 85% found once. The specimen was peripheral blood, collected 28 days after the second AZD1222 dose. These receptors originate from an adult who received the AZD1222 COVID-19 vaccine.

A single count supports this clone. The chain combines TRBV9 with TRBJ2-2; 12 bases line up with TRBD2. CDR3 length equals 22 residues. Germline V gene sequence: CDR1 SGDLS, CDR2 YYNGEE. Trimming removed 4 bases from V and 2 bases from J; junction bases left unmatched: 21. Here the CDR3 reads CASSSRDRDLRLAGANTGELFF. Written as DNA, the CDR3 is TGTGCCAGCAGCTCCCGGGACAGGGACCTCCGACTAGCGGGAGCTAACACCGGGGAGCTGTTTTTT. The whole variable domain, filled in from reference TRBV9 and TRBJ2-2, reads DSGVTQTPKHLITATGQRVTLRCSPRSGDLSVYWYQQSLDQGLQFLIQYYNGEERAKGNILERFSAQQFPDLHSELNLSSLELGDSALYFCASSSRDRDLRLAGANTGELFFGEGSRLTVL.

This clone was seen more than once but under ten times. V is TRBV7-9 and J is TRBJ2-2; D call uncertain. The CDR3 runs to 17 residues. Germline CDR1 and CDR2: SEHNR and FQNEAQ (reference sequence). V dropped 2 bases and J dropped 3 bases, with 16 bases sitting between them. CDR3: CASSLRRGEVYTGELFF. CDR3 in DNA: TGTGCCAGCAGCTTAAGGCGCGGAGAGGTGTACACCGGGGAGCTGTTTTTT.

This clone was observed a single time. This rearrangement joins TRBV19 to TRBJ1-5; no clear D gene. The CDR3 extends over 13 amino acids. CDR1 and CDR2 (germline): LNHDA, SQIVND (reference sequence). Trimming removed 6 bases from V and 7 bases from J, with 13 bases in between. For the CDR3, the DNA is TGTGCCAGTAGCTACGACCTCCGGCAGCCCCAGCATTTT. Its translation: CASSYDLRQPQHF.

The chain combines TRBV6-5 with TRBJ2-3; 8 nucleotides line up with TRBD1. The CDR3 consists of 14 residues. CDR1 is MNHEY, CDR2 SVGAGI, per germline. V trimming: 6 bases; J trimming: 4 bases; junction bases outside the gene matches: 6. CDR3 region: CASSLQGGADTQYF. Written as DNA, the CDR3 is TGTGCCAGCAGCCTACAGGGGGGTGCAGATACGCAGTATTTT.

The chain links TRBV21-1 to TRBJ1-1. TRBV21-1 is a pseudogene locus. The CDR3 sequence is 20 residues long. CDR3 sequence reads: CASSKYEPLAPSMADTEAFF. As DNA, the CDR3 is TGTGCCAGCAGCAAATATGAGCCCCTGGCCCCATCGATGGCGGACACTGAAGCTTTCTTT.

In DNA, the CDR3 is TGTGCCACTTTCCTCCCCCCGGGACCGAAGGTGGATAGCAATCAGCCCCAGCATTTT. It yields the protein CATFLPPGPKVDSNQPQHF. The chain carries TRBV19 and TRBJ1-5; TRBD1 is a possible D gene (5 bases). Germline V gene sequence: CDR1 LNHDA, CDR2 SQIVND (reference sequence). V lost 10 bases and J lost 0, with 28 bases in between. The CDR3 is 19 amino acids.

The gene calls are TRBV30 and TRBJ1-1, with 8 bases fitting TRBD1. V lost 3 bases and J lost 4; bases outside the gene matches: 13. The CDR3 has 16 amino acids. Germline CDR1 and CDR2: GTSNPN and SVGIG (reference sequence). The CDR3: CAWRSDRGYTSTEAFF. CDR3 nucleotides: TGTGCCTGGAGATCTGACAGGGGCTATACTTCCACTGAAGCTTTCTTT.

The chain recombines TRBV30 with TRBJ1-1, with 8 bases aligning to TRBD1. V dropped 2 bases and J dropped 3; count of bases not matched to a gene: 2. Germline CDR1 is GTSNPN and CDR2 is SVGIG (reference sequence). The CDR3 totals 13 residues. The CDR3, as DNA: TGTGCCTGGAGTTTACAGGGGGACACTGAAGCTTTCTTT. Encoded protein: CAWSLQGDTEAFF.